The next 6 T cell receptor beta chains were all read from a single sample in a study of response to subunit inactivated influenza vaccine. One entry per CDR3 protein, called by TCRdb with MiXCR from the RT-PCR reads. The sample has 600,000 to 850,000 distinct CDR3 sequences, 13% to 15% seen once. The input for sequencing was PBMCs from blood, taken 14 to 15 days before vaccination. The receptors here all came from a man aged 50 or older who received an inactivated influenza vaccine.

This clonotype was detected many times. The chain couples TRBV7-8 to TRBJ2-7, with 8 bases lining up with TRBD2. Trimming removed 5 bases from V and 5 bases from J; junction bases left unmatched: 5. CDR3 length: 13 residues. Germline V lookup: CDR1 SGHVS, CDR2 FQNEAQ. The CDR3 region has the DNA TGTGCCAGCAGCCCGGGACTAGAACACGAGCAGTACTTC. Protein product: CASSPGLEHEQYF.

This clonotype was seen more than once but under ten times. The rearrangement joins TRBV7-8 to TRBJ2-7, with 8 positions matching TRBD2. The germline gives CDR1 SGHVS, CDR2 FQNEAQ. Trimming removed 3 bases from V and 3 bases from J; junction bases left unmatched: 10. The CDR3 contains 16 residues. CDR3 sequence: CASSLGIAGTNYEQYF. CDR3 nucleotides: TGTGCCAGCAGCTTGGGAATAGCGGGAACTAACTACGAGCAGTACTTC. Complete variable domain (other parts from reference TRBV7-8 and TRBJ2-7): GAGVSQSPRYKVAKRGQDVALRCDPISGHVSLFWYQQALGQGPEFLTYFQNEAQLDKSGLPSDRFFAERPEGSVSTLKIQRTQQEDSAVYLCASSLGIAGTNYEQYFGPGTRLTVT.

The rearrangement links TRBV4-1 to TRBJ2-1; maybe TRBD1 (6 bases). Per the germline V gene, CDR1 is MGHRA and CDR2 is YSYEKL. V was clipped by 1 base and J by 6 bases, with 13 bases between them. This CDR3 comprises 15 residues. This CDR3 is CASSQARVGANEQFF. CDR3 DNA: TGCGCCAGCAGCCAAGCCCGGGTGGGGGCCAATGAGCAGTTCTTC.

The CDR3, as DNA: TGTGCCAGCAGCTTGGGGGGGGGATTCAGCTCCTACAATGAGCAGTTCTTC. As protein: CASSLGGGFSSYNEQFF. The chain is built from TRBV5-4 and TRBJ2-1; TRBD2 matches 7 bases. The CDR3 has 17 amino acids. J was trimmed by 0 bases and V by 0 bases; bases with no gene match: 6. From germline, CDR1 is SGHNT and CDR2 YYREEE (reference sequence). Combining the CDR3 with reference TRBV5-4 and TRBJ2-1 gives the whole variable domain ETGVTQSPTHLIKTRGQQVTLRCSSQSGHNTVSWYQQALGQGPQFIFQYYREEENGRGNFPPRFSGLQFPNYSSELNVNALELDDSALYLCASSLGGGFSSYNEQFFGPGTRLTVL.

This clonotype was counted between two and nine times. V gene TRBV30 combines with J gene TRBJ2-1; D is undetermined. V dropped 5 bases and J dropped 12 bases, with 11 bases sitting between them. The V gene's germline CDR1 is GTSNPN and CDR2 SVGIG (reference sequence). CDR3 length equals 10 residues. In nucleotides, the CDR3 is TGTGCCTGGGGGGATACGCGGCAGTTCTTC. The encoded protein is CAWGDTRQFF.

This chain links TRBV20-1 with TRBJ2-3; D not certain. Germline CDR1 DFQATT, CDR2 SNEGSKA (reference sequence). Trimming took 2 bases from V and 0 from J, leaving 6 bases between them. CDR3 length equals 13 residues. In nucleotides, the CDR3 is TGCAGTGCTAGATTTCCGAGCACAGATACGCAGTATTTT. Translated: CSARFPSTDTQYF.